This T cell receptor beta chain was found in a study of T cell changes during pregnancy in multiple sclerosis. CDR3 size: 14 residues. After removal of 3 bases from V and 5 bases from J, the junction contained 2 bases not matched to a gene. Germline V CDR1 and CDR2: LGHNA, YSLEER. This table comes from immunoSEQ multiplex PCR, and its TCRdb copy is limited to in-frame clones, with some not included. The sample holds 49,000 or so clones, roughly nine tenths seen once. This specimen consisted of CD4+ T cells from peripheral blood mononuclear cells, obtained in the second trimester of pregnancy. V usage is TRBV4-3 and J usage is TRBJ2-1; 9 bases are shared with TRBD2. This receptor was obtained from a female donor in good health, enrolled as a control in a pregnancy study. CDR3 DNA: TGCGCCAGCAGCCAGGGACTAGCTGACAATGAGCAGTTCTTC. This encodes CASSQGLADNEQFF.